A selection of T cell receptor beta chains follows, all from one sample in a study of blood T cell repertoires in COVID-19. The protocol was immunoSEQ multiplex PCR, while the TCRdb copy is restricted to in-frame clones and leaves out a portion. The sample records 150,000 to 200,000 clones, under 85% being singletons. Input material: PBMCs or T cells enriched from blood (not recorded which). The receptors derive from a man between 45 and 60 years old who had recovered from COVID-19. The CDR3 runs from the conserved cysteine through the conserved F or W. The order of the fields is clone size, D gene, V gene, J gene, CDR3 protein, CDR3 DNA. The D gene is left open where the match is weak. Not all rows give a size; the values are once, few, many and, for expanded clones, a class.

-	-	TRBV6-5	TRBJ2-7	CASSYRAGGAQYF	TGTGCCAGCAGTTACCGGGCGGGCGGGGCTCAGTACTTC
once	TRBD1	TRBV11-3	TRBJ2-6	CASSPGTGASGANVLTF	TGTGCCAGCAGCCCAGGGACAGGCGCCTCTGGGGCCAACGTCCTGACTTTC
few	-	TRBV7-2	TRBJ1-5	CASSLQQDQPQHF	TGTGCCAGCAGCTTACAACAGGATCAGCCCCAGCATTTT
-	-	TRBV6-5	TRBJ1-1	CASTRGGAEAFF	TGTGCCAGCACGCGGGGGGGTGCTGAAGCTTTCTTT
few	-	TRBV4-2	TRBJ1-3	CASSRQGWSGNTIYF	TGTGCCAGCAGCCGGCAGGGGTGGTCTGGAAACACCATATATTTT
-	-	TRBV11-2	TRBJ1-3	CASSLEELASTIYF	TGTGCCAGCAGCTTAGAGGAGTTGGCTAGCACCATATATTTT
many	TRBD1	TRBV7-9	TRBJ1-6	CASSLGLGGQSNSPLHF	TGTGCCAGCAGCTTAGGTCTAGGGGGACAGTCGAATTCACCCCTCCACTTT
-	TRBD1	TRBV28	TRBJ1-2	CASLNPARGEYGYTF	TGTGCCAGCTTAAATCCTGCCAGGGGGGAATATGGCTACACCTTC
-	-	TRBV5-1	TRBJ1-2	CASSPAGAGYTF	TGCGCCAGCAGCCCGGCGGGGGCTGGCTACACCTTC
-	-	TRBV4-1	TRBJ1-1	CASSQTGTVTEAFF	TGCGCCAGCAGCCAGACTGGGACTGTCACTGAAGCTTTCTTT
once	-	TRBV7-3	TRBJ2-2	CASSLTLSGAGELFF	TGTGCCAGCAGCTTAACGCTGTCAGGGGCCGGGGAGCTGTTTTTT